Detailed here is one T cell receptor beta chain. There are 13 residues in the CDR3. Trimming pared 6 bases from V and 3 bases from J, leaving 9 bases between. Germline CDR1 and CDR2: MNHEY and SVGAGI. The data were obtained in a study of T cell changes during pregnancy in multiple sclerosis. The method was immunoSEQ multiplex PCR; TCRdb's version includes in-frame clones alone and lacks a portion of them. The data show about 59,000 clones, around 94% seen once. The chain is built from TRBV6-5 and TRBJ2-1; perhaps TRBD2 as D (6 bases). This receptor was obtained from a female donor with multiple sclerosis, enrolled in a pregnancy study. The source material was CD8+ T cells from peripheral blood mononuclear cells, sampled after pregnancy. The CDR3 DNA sequence: TGTGCCAGCAGCCCGGGACTCTACAATGAGCAGTTCTTC. This codes for CASSPGLYNEQFF.